The 13 T cell receptor beta chains in this list originate from one sample, sequenced in a study of shared T cell receptors in the human thymus (dated by TCRdb to about 2021). Library preparation employed the immunoSEQ multiplex PCR assay. Here the immuneACCESS table is served through TCRdb, limited to in-frame sequences with V and J called. Missing clones are a known gap in these copies; in checked studies unresolved V genes cover under half, and the rest lacks a known reason. Present in this sample are about 660,000 clones, more than 70% of which were seen just once. 0.0094% of the sample lies in the top ten. The same sample was also studied in work on human thymus T cells.

Source material: thymocytes. These receptor sequences come from a boy under two years old with a congenital heart defect. Donor details come from another sample of the same person, matched by shared clones.

This chain connects TRBV19 to TRBJ2-4, with D possibly being TRBD1 (5 bases). Between the trimmed V and J ends, which lost 4 bases and 9 bases, there was a span of 7 bases. Germline CDR1 and CDR2: LNHDA and SQIVND (reference sequence). The length of the CDR3 is 11 residues. The chain's CDR3 is CASSTDSIQYF. The CDR3 region has the DNA TGTGCCAGTAGTACCGACAGCATTCAGTACTTC.

The chain employs TRBV29-1 and TRBJ2-7; a weak D match, TRBD2 (7 bases). The germline V gene has CDR1 SQVTM and CDR2 ANQGSEA. The CDR3 contains 16 residues. With 4 bases removed from V and 4 bases from J, the gap between germline ends came to 23 bases. The CDR3 DNA follows: TGCAGCGTTGTCCCTGGGGAGGGGGAGACAAATTACGAGCAGTACTTC. This translates into CSVVPGEGETNYEQYF.

The chain links TRBV5-1 to TRBJ2-7, with 8 bases identical to TRBD2. The CDR3 spans 15 residues. CDR1 and CDR2 from the germline V gene are SGHRS and YFSETQ. V lost 6 bases and J lost 4; bases outside the gene matches: 12. The CDR3 DNA reads as TGCGCCAGCATGACTTCCAGCGGGAGTACGTACGAGCAGTACTTC. Its translation: CASMTSSGSTYEQYF. Supplemented by reference TRBV5-1 and TRBJ2-7, the full variable domain reads KAGVTQTPRYLIKTRGQQVTLSCSPISGHRSVSWYQQTPGQGLQFLFEYFSETQRNKGNFPGRFSGRQFSNSRSEMNVSTLELGDSALYLCASMTSSGSTYEQYFGPGTRLTVT.

The chain combines TRBV19 with TRBJ2-1; 8 positions agree with TRBD2. V lost 3 bases and J lost 5; bases outside the gene matches: 3. The CDR3 spans 14 residues. Germline V CDR1 and CDR2: LNHDA, SQIVND (reference sequence). For the CDR3, the DNA is TGTGCCAGTAGTATTAGCGGGGAAAACAATGAGCAGTTCTTC. Protein sequence: CASSISGENNEQFF. Full variable domain (outside the CDR3, taken from reference TRBV19 and TRBJ2-1): DGGITQSPKYLFRKEGQNVTLSCEQNLNHDAMYWYRQDPGQGLRLIYYSQIVNDFQKGDIAEGYSVSREKKESFPLTVTSAQKNPTAFYLCASSISGENNEQFFGPGTRLTVL.

This clone was found once. The gene calls are TRBV29-1 and TRBJ2-7, with TRBD2 matching over 16 bases. The CDR3 covers 22 residues. The germline CDR1 and CDR2 sequences are SQVTM and ANQGSEA. The V and J ends lost 2 bases and 6 bases, in that order; junction bases with no gene match: 25. Written as DNA, the CDR3 is TGCAGCGTTGAAAACCCCCGGACAGGGATGATTGGGACTAGCGGGGGGGAGGTCGAGCAGTACTTC. As protein: CSVENPRTGMIGTSGGEVEQYF.

This sequence joins TRBV7-2 and TRBJ2-6; D is uncertain. Germline V gene data show CDR1 as SGHTA and CDR2 as FQGNSA. This CDR3 has 16 residues. The ends were cut back, 1 base at V and 0 bases at J, with 7 bases in the middle. CDR3 sequence: CASSLGENSGANVLTF. In DNA form, the CDR3 reads TGTGCCAGCAGCTTAGGAGAGAACTCTGGGGCCAACGTCCTGACTTTC.

This chain connects TRBV7-2 to TRBJ2-7; D gene unclear. CDR1 is SGHTA, CDR2 FQGNSA, per germline. The length of the CDR3 is 13 residues. The germline V and J ends were trimmed by 5 bases and 6 bases, with 14 bases remaining between them. The CDR3 reads CASSATESLEQYF. DNA for the CDR3: TGTGCCAGCAGCGCCACCGAGAGCCTCGAGCAGTACTTC.

The V and J genes are TRBV23-1 and TRBJ2-1, with 9 nucleotides matching TRBD2. TRBV23-1 counts as an open reading frame of uncertain function. The CDR3 runs to 14 residues. J was trimmed by 6 bases and V by 6 bases; bases with no gene match: 6. The DNA for the CDR3 is TGCGCCAGCAGGCTCCAAGCGGGAGGCAATGAGCAGTTCTTC. The encoded protein is CASRLQAGGNEQFF.

The V call is TRBV6-6, the J call TRBJ2-7, with 11 bases fitting TRBD2. CDR1 MNHNY and CDR2 SVGAGI come from the germline V gene (reference sequence). Germline trimming cut 7 bases from V and 7 bases from J; bases unmatched to any gene: 12. The CDR3 is made up of 15 amino acids. In DNA, the CDR3 is TGTGCCAGCACAAAGGGGCGACTAGCGGGACATGAGCAGTACTTC. Encoded protein: CASTKGRLAGHEQYF.

This clone was detected a few times. This rearrangement joins TRBV27 to TRBJ1-5; possible D gene TRBD1, 5 bases. The germline V and J ends were trimmed by 5 bases and 2 bases, with 13 bases remaining between them. The CDR3 runs 15 residues. In germline, CDR1 is MNHEY, CDR2 SMNVEV (reference sequence). In nucleotides, the CDR3 is TGTGCCAGCAGTCTCGAGCGGGGGGGCAATCAGCCCCAGCATTTT. Its translation: CASSLERGGNQPQHF.

The chain recombines TRBV7-2 with TRBJ2-2, with TRBD1 as a possible D gene (5 bases). V lost 1 base to trimming and J lost 5 bases, with 8 bases between them. The CDR3 is 14 residues long. The V gene's germline CDR1 is SGHTA and CDR2 FQGNSA. The CDR3 region is CASSLVRQTGELFF. In DNA form, the CDR3 reads TGTGCCAGCAGCTTAGTTCGACAGACCGGGGAGCTGTTTTTT.

This clone was seen once. The chain carries TRBV28 and TRBJ1-1; D might be TRBD1 (5 bases). CDR3 length equals 12 residues. The V gene's germline CDR1 is MDHEN and CDR2 SYDVKM. Between the trimmed V and J ends, which lost 11 bases and 4 bases, there was a span of 14 bases. The CDR3 reads CAVGGMVTEAFF. CDR3 bases: TGTGCCGTGGGGGGTATGGTCACTGAAGCTTTCTTT. Full variable domain (rest looked up from reference TRBV28 and TRBJ1-1): DVKVTQSSRYLVKRTGEKVFLECVQDMDHENMFWYRQDPGLGLRLIYFSYDVKMKEKGDIPEGYSVSREKKERFSLILESASTNQTSMYLCAVGGMVTEAFFGQGTRLTVV.

The chain has TRBV9 and TRBJ2-5, with D perhaps TRBD2 (6 bases). Trimming removed 4 bases from V and 2 bases from J, with 18 bases in between. This CDR3 comprises 16 residues. CDR1 is SGDLS and CDR2 is YYNGEE in the germline V gene. CDR3 nucleotides: TGTGCCAGCAGCCCCCGAGGGGCGGGGCTACAAGAGACCCAGTACTTC. Translation: CASSPRGAGLQETQYF.